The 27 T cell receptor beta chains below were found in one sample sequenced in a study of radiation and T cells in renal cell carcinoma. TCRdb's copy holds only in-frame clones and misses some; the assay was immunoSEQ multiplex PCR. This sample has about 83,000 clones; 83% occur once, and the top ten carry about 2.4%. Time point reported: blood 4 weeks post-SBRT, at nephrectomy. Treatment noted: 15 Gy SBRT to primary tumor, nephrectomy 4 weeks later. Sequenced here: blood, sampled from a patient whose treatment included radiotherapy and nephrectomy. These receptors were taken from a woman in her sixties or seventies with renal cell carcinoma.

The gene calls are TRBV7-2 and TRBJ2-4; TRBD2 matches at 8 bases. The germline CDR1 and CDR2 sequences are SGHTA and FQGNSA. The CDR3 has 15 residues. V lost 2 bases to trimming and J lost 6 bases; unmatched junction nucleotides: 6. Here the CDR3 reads CASSLPGGAGNIQYF. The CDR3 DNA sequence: TGTGCCAGCAGCTTACCGGGGGGGGCCGGAAACATTCAGTACTTC.

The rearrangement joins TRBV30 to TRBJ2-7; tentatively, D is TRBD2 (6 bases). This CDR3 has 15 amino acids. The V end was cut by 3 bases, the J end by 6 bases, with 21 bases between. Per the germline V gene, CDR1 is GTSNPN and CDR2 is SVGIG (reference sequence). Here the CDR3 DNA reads TGTGCCTGGAGCTGGGGTGGCGGAGGGATTCTCGAGCAGTACTTC. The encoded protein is CAWSWGGGGILEQYF.

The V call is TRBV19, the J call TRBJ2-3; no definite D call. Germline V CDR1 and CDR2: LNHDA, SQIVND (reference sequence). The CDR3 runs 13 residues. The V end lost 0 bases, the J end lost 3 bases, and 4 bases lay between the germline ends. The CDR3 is CASSIDITDTQYF. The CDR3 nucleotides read TGTGCCAGTAGTATAGACATAACAGATACGCAGTATTTT.

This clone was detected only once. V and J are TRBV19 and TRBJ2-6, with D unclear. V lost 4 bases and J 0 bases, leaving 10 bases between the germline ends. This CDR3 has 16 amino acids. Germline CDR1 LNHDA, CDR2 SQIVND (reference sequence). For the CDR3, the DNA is TGTGCCAGTAGTAGAGCGACCGTCTCTGGGGCCAACGTCCTGACTTTC. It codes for CASSRATVSGANVLTF.

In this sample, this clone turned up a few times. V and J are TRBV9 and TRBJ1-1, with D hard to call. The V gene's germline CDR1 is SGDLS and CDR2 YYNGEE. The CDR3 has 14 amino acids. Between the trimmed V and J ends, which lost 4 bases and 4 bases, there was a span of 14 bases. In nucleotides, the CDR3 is TGTGCCAGCAGCAAAAGCGGAGGTCGCACTGAAGCTTTCTTT. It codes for CASSKSGGRTEAFF.

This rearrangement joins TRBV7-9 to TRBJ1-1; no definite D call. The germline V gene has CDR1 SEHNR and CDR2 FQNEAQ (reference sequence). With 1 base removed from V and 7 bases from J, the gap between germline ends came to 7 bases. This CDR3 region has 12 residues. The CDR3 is CASSLGGFEAFF. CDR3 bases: TGTGCCAGCAGCTTAGGGGGATTTGAAGCTTTCTTT. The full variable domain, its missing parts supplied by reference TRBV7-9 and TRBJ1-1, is DTGVSQNPRHKITKRGQNVTFRCDPISEHNRLYWYRQTLGQGPEFLTYFQNEAQLEKSRLLSDRFSAERPKGSFSTLEIQRTEQGDSAMYLCASSLGGFEAFFGQGTRLTVV.

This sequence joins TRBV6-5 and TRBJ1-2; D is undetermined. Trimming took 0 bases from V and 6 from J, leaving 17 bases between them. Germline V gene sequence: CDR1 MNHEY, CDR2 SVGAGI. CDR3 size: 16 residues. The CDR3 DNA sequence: TGTGCCAGCAGTTACTCGGTTGGGGTCGGAGAGGATGGCTACACCTTC. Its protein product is CASSYSVGVGEDGYTF.

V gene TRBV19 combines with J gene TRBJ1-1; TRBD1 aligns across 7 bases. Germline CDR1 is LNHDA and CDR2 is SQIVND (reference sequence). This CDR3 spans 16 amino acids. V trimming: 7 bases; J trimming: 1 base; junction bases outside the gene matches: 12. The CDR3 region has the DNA TGTGCCAGTAACTCTCTCCTCGGGACAGCGAACACTGAAGCTTTCTTT. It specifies CASNSLLGTANTEAFF.

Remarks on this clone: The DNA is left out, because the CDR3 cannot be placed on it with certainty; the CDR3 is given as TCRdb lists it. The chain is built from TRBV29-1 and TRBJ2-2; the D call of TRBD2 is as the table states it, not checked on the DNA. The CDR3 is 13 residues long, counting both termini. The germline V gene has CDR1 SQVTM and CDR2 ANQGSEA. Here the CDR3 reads CSVVFFGAGELFF.

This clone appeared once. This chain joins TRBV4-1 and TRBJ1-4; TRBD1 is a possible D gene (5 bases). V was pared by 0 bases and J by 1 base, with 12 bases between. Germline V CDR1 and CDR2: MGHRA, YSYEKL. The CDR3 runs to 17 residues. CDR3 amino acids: CASSQDPAGITNEKLFF. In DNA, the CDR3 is TGCGCCAGCAGCCAAGATCCTGCAGGGATAACTAATGAAAAACTGTTTTTT.

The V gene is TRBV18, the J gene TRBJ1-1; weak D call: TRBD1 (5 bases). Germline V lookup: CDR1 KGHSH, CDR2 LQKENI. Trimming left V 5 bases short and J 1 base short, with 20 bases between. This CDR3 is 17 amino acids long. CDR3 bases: TGTGCCAGCTCAGGGACGGATAGTCCGGTCGGGAACACTGAAGCTTTCTTT. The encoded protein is CASSGTDSPVGNTEAFF.

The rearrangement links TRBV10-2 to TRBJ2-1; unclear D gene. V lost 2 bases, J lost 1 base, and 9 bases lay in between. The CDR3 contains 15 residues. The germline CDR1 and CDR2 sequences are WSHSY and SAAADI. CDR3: CASSERPDSYNEQFF. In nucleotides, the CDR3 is TGCGCCAGCAGTGAGCGGCCAGATTCCTACAATGAGCAGTTCTTC.

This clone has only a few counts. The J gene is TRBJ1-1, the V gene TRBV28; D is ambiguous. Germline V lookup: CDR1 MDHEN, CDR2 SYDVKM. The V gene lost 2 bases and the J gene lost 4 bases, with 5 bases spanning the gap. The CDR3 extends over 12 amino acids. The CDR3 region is CASSLPLTEAFF. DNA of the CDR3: TGTGCCAGCAGTTTACCCCTCACTGAAGCTTTCTTT.

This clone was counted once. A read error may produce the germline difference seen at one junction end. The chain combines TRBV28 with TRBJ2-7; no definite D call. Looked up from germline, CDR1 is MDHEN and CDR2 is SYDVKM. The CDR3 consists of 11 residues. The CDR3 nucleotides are TGTGCCAGCAGCTCCTCCCACGAGCAGTACTTC. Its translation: CASSSSHEQYF.

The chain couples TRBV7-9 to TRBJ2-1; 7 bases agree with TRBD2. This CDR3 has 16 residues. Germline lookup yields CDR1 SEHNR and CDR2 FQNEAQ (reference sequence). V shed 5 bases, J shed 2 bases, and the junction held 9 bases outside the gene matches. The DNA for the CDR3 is TGTGCCAGCAGCCAAGACGGGGGAGGGGCCTACAATGAGCAGTTCTTC. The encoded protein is CASSQDGGGAYNEQFF.

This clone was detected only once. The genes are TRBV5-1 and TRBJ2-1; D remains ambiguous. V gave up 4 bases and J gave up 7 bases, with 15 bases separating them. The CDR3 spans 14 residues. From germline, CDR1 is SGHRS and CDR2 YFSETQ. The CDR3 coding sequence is TGCGCCAGCAGCACCCGGGCCCGTGGAAATGAGCAGTTCTTC. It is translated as CASSTRARGNEQFF.

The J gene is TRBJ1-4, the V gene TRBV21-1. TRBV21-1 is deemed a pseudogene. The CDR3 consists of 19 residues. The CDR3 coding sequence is TGTGCCAGCAGCCCTATCCCCGGGGACTACCCCGCAACTAATGAAAAACTGTTTTTT. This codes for CASSPIPGDYPATNEKLFF.

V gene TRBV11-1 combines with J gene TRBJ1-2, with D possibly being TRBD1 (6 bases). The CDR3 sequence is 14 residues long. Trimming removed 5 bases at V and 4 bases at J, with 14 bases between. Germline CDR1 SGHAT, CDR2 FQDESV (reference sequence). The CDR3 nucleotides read TGTGCCAGCAGCGTAGACGGACAGCTCTATGGCTACACCTTC. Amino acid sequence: CASSVDGQLYGYTF.

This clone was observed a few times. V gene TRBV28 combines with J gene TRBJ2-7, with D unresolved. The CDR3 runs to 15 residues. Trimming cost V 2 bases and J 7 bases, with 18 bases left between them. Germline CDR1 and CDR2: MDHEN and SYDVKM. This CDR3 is CASSLGRPSGLEQYF. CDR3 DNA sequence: TGTGCCAGCAGTTTAGGTAGGCCTTCCGGTCTGGAGCAGTACTTC.

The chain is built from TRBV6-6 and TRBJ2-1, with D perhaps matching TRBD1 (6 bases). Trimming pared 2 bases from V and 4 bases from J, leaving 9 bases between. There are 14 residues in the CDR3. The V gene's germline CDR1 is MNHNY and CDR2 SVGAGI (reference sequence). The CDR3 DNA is TGTGCCAGCAGTTACCGACAGGAATACAATGAGCAGTTCTTC. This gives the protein CASSYRQEYNEQFF.

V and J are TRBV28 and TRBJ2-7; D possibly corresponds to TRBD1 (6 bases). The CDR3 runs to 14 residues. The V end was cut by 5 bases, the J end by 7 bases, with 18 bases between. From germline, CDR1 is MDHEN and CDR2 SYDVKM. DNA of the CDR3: TGTGCCAGCAGTCCCGGACAGCTACCCATTGAGCAGTACTTC. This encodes CASSPGQLPIEQYF.

The CDR3 nucleotides are TGCGCCAGCAAAAGTGTTGGCACAGATACGCAGTATTTT. It is translated as CASKSVGTDTQYF. J is TRBJ2-3 and V is TRBV5-1; D unresolved. This CDR3 contains 13 residues. V lost 6 bases and J lost 1, with 9 bases in between. The germline gives CDR1 SGHRS, CDR2 YFSETQ.

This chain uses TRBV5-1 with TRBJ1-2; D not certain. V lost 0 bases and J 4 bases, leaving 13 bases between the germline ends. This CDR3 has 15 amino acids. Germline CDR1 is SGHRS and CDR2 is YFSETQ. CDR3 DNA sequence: TGCGCCAGCAGCTTGGCCCGATCAGAACTCTATGGCTACACCTTC. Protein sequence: CASSLARSELYGYTF. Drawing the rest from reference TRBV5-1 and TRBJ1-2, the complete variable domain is KAGVTQTPRYLIKTRGQQVTLSCSPISGHRSVSWYQQTPGQGLQFLFEYFSETQRNKGNFPGRFSGRQFSNSRSEMNVSTLELGDSALYLCASSLARSELYGYTFGSGTRLTVV.

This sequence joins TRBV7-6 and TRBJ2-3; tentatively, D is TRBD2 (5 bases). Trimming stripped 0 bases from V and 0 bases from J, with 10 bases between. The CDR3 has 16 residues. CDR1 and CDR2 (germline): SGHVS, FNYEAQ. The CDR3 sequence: CASSLAPADSTDTQYF. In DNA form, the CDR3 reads TGTGCCAGCAGCTTAGCGCCAGCGGACAGCACAGATACGCAGTATTTT.

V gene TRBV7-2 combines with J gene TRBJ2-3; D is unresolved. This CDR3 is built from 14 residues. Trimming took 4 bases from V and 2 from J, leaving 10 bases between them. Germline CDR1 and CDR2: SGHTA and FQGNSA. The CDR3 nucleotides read TGTGCCAGCAGCTGGAAGGGTCCCACAGATACGCAGTATTTT. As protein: CASSWKGPTDTQYF.

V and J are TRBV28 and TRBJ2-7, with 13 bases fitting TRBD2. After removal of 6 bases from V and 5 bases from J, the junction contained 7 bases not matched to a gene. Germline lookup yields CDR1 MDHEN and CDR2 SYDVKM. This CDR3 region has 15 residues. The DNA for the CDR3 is TGTGCCAGCAGCCGGACTAGCGGGAGTCTCAACGAGCAGTACTTC. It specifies CASSRTSGSLNEQYF.

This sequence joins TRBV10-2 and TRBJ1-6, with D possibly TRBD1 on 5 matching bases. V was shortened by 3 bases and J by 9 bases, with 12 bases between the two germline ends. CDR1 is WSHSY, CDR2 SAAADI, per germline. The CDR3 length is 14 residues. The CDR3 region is CASSDQGKASPLHF. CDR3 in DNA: TGCGCCAGCAGTGATCAGGGAAAGGCTTCACCCCTCCACTTT.